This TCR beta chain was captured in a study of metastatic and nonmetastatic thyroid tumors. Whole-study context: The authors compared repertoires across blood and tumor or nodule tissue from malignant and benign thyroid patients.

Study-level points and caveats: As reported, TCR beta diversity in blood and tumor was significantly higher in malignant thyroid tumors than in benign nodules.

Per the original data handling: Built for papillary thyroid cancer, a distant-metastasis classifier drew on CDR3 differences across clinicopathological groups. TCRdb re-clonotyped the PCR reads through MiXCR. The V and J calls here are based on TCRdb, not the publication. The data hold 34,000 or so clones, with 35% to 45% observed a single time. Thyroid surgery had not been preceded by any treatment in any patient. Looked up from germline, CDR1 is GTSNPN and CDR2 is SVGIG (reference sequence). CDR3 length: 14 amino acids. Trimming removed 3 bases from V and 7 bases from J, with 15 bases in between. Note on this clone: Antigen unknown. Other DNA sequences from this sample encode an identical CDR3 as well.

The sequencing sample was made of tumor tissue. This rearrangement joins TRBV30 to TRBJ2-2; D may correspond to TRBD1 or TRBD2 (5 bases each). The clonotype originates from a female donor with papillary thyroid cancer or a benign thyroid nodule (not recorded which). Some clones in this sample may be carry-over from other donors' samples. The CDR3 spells CAWRGKGTGGELFF. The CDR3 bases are TGTGCCTGGAGAGGAAAGGGGACCGGCGGGGAGCTGTTTTTT.